Listed below are T cell receptor beta chains from one sample, sequenced in a study of shared clonotypes between healthy human individuals. Sequencing was performed with immunoSEQ multiplex PCR; in TCRdb, only in-frame clones are kept and a portion is missing. Among about 710,000 clones, around 73% were seen once, and the ten largest hold around 2%. Sample: memory CD4+ T cells sorted from blood. The receptors originated from a woman in her thirties in good health. Both conserved end residues are part of each CDR3. The order of the fields is D gene, J gene, V gene, clone size, CDR3 DNA, CDR3 protein. A D gene is named only where the DNA matches it firmly. Size is omitted from some rows. Given values are once, few, many or a class for expanded clones.

>NA|TRBJ2-5|TRBV20-1|NA
TGCAGTGCTACCCGGGAGACCCAGTACTTC
CSATRETQYF
>TRBD1|TRBJ1-1|TRBV30|NA
TGTGCCTGGAGTGTACCCCTCTACTACAGGGGGTATAGGAACACTGAAGCTTTCTTT
CAWSVPLYYRGYRNTEAFF
>NA|TRBJ2-7|TRBV28|NA
TGTGCCAGCAGTCGTGTGGTACAATTCTCCTACGAGCAGTACTTC
CASSRVVQFSYEQYF
>NA|TRBJ2-7|TRBV10-1|NA
TGCGCCAGCAGTGAGTCTGTCGGGCCGGAATACGAGCAGTACTTC
CASSESVGPEYEQYF
>NA|TRBJ1-2|TRBV7-9|NA
TGTGCCAGCAGCTTAAGTGATTGGACGGGAAACTATGGCTACACCTTC
CASSLSDWTGNYGYTF
>NA|TRBJ2-4|TRBV19|NA
TGTGCCAGTACCCAGACCGGGGCCTCCAAAAACATTCAGTACTTC
CASTQTGASKNIQYF
>NA|TRBJ1-1|TRBV27|NA
TGTGCCAGCAGTTTACGCCCGGGGAACACTGAAGCTTTCTTT
CASSLRPGNTEAFF
>TRBD1|TRBJ2-7|TRBV5-4|NA
TGTGCCAGCAGCTTTGGAGGAGACAGGGCCTACGAGCAGTACTTC
CASSFGGDRAYEQYF
>TRBD1|TRBJ2-1|TRBV29-1|NA
TGCAGCGCCGAGGACAGGGGGCGCGGGTACAATGAGCAGTTCTTC
CSAEDRGRGYNEQFF
>NA|TRBJ2-7|TRBV5-1|many
TGCGCCAGCAGGTTAAACGACGGAGAGGAGCAGTACTTC
CASRLNDGEEQYF
>NA|TRBJ2-3|TRBV5-1|NA
TGCGCCAGCAGCTCTAGAGTTAGCACAGATACGCAGTATTTT
CASSSRVSTDTQYF
>TRBD1|TRBJ1-2|TRBV28|NA
TGTGCCAGCAGCCCCCGACGACAGGGGGCCTTTGGCTACACCTTC
CASSPRRQGAFGYTF
>NA|TRBJ1-2|TRBV27|NA
TGTGCCAGCAGTTTATTTTGGGGAAAGGACTATGGCTACACCTTC
CASSLFWGKDYGYTF
>NA|TRBJ2-7|TRBV12-5|NA
TGTGCTAGTGGTTTCTCGGCAAAATTCTACGAGCAGTACTTC
CASGFSAKFYEQYF
>TRBD2|TRBJ2-3|TRBV6-1|NA
TGTGCCAGCAGTGAAGCATGGGACTACACAGATACGCAGTATTTT
CASSEAWDYTDTQYF
>NA|TRBJ2-1|TRBV5-1|NA
TGCGCCAGCAGCTTGACGGTCTCCTACAATGAGCAGTTCTTC
CASSLTVSYNEQFF
>NA|TRBJ2-1|TRBV19|NA
TGTGCCAGTAGCCCAGACCTAAGCTCCTACAATGAGCAGTTCTTC
CASSPDLSSYNEQFF
>NA|TRBJ2-1|TRBV2|NA
TGTGCCAGCAGTGATCAAGCTAGCAACATCTTCGGGGGCAATGAGCAGTTCTTC
CASSDQASNIFGGNEQFF
>NA|TRBJ2-1|TRBV5-1|NA
TGCGCCAGCAGCGTAGTGAGGAGCTCCTACAATGAGCAGTTCTTC
CASSVVRSSYNEQFF
>NA|TRBJ1-3|TRBV11-1|NA
TGTGCCAGCAGTAGGAGCCGGAGCGAATCGGTCTTCGGAAACACCATATATTTT
CASSRSRSESVFGNTIYF
>TRBD1|TRBJ1-2|TRBV7-9|many
TGTGCCAGCAGCACCGGATACAGGGGGCGACCTCTCGGCTACACCTTC
CASSTGYRGRPLGYTF
>TRBD1|TRBJ2-5|TRBV4-2|many
TGTGCCAGCAGCCAAGGGGACAGGGCGGAGACCCAGTACTTC
CASSQGDRAETQYF
>NA|TRBJ2-3|TRBV5-1|NA
TGCGCCAGCAGCCCGGGCCCTATAGAAGCAGATACGCAGTATTTT
CASSPGPIEADTQYF
>NA|TRBJ1-5|TRBV19|NA
TGTGCCAGTACTCCTAGACCCAATCAGCCCCAGCATTTT
CASTPRPNQPQHF
>NA|TRBJ2-5|TRBV5-1|NA
TGCGCCAGCAGCTTACTCGGGACACCGCAAGAGACCCAGTACTTC
CASSLLGTPQETQYF
>TRBD1|TRBJ2-3|TRBV29-1|NA
TGCAGCGTTCTACCCCGGACAGGGGGCACAGATACGCAGTATTTT
CSVLPRTGGTDTQYF
>TRBD1|TRBJ1-5|TRBV19|NA
TGTGCCAGTAGTATACAGGGGGGCAATCAGCCCCAGCATTTT
CASSIQGGNQPQHF
>NA|TRBJ2-7|TRBV11-2|NA
TGTGCCAGCAGCTTTGGAGTCTTTGGAAGCTCCTACGAGCAGTACTTC
CASSFGVFGSSYEQYF
>TRBD2|TRBJ2-5|TRBV5-5|NA
TGTGCCAGCGCCTGGGCTAGCGGGAGTTTGGAGACCCAGTACTTC
CASAWASGSLETQYF
>NA|TRBJ1-4|TRBV29-1|once
TGCAGCGTTGAATTTGGGGCCGCAGGTGAAAAACTGTTTTTT
CSVEFGAAGEKLFF